Below are 23 T cell receptor beta chains sequenced from a single sample in a study of blood T cell repertoires in COVID-19. Produced via immunoSEQ multiplex PCR; TCRdb's table is partial and in-frame only. This table has 80,000 to 95,000 clones, around 90% appearing once. The sequenced sample was peripheral blood. The receptors stem from a woman between 45 and 60 years old with active or convalescent COVID-19.

The count of this clone is one. The chain combines TRBV24-1 with TRBJ2-2; 10 positions agree with TRBD1. Trimming at V came to 4 bases and at J to 7 bases, leaving 14 bases not matched to a gene. The CDR3 length is 18 residues. The germline V gene has CDR1 KGHDR and CDR2 SFDVKD. The CDR3 is CATSDLDRGLLSDGELFF. The CDR3 bases are TGTGCCACCAGTGACCTCGACAGGGGGCTACTTTCGGACGGGGAGCTGTTTTTT.

In this sample, this clone turned up once. This sequence joins TRBV30 and TRBJ1-3, with 7 bases lining up with TRBD1. The germline CDR1 and CDR2 sequences are GTSNPN and SVGIG (reference sequence). This CDR3 comprises 14 residues. Trimming took 3 bases from V and 2 from J; bases not matched to a gene: 4. The CDR3, as DNA: TGTGCCTGGAGCGGACAGGTCCCTGGAAACACCATATATTTT. Translated, it gives CAWSGQVPGNTIYF.

The rearrangement joins TRBV3-1 (or the pseudogene TRBV3-2) to TRBJ1-2; no clear D gene. CDR1 is LGHDT, CDR2 YNNKEL, per germline (reference sequence). Trimming took off 1 base at V and 8 bases at J, with 14 bases between the two ends. CDR3 size: 14 residues. In nucleotides, the CDR3 is TGTGCCAGCAGCCAAGGGGTCGGGAACGGGGGCTACACCTTC. It encodes CASSQGVGNGGYTF.

J is TRBJ1-2 and V is TRBV10-3; no firm D call. Germline CDR1 reads ENHRY; CDR2 reads SYGVKD. This CDR3 comprises 15 residues. The V and J ends lost 8 bases and 4 bases respectively, with 20 bases between them. In nucleotides, the CDR3 is TGTGCCATCGATACGGCGGCATCTCAAGGCTATGGCTACACCTTC. Translated, it gives CAIDTAASQGYGYTF.

This clone was counted a few times. The V and J genes are TRBV11-3 and TRBJ1-5; D may be TRBD1 (6 bases). Germline loops: CDR1 SGHNT, CDR2 YENEEA. The CDR3 covers 14 residues. Between the trimmed V and J ends, which lost 7 bases and 7 bases, there was a span of 17 bases. The CDR3 nucleotides read TGTGCCAGCAACCCACTCACAGGGACCCAGCCCCAGCATTTT. The encoded protein is CASNPLTGTQPQHF.

V and J are TRBV7-2 and TRBJ1-2; D not resolved. The CDR3 covers 17 residues. V dropped 2 bases and J dropped 4 bases, with 20 bases sitting between them. The germline gives CDR1 SGHTA, CDR2 FQGNSA. Here the CDR3 reads CASSLRPGSQPIYGYTF. CDR3 nucleotide sequence: TGTGCCAGCAGCTTAAGACCGGGAAGTCAACCTATCTATGGCTACACCTTC.

This sequence joins TRBV11-2 and TRBJ2-6; 10 nucleotides align to TRBD1. Trimming cost V 3 bases and J 0 bases; bases outside gene matches: 2. The germline CDR1 and CDR2 sequences are SGHAT and FQNNGV. The CDR3 runs to 17 residues. The CDR3 here is CASSLTGGTSGANVLTF. The CDR3 DNA reads as TGTGCCAGCAGCTTGACAGGGGGCACCTCTGGGGCCAACGTCCTGACTTTC.

The CDR3 bases are TGTGCCAGCAGGGGACAGCTCACTGAAGCTTTCTTT. It translates to CASRGQLTEAFF. This rearrangement joins TRBV28 to TRBJ1-1; 7 bases match TRBD1. This CDR3 has 12 residues. CDR1 and CDR2 from the germline V gene are MDHEN and SYDVKM. Trimming cost V 6 bases and J 4 bases; bases outside gene matches: 2.

This chain links TRBV30 with TRBJ1-4; 7 bases align to TRBD1. This CDR3 contains 13 residues. J lost 7 bases, V lost 5 bases, and 7 bases had no gene match. Per germline, CDR1 GTSNPN and CDR2 SVGIG (reference sequence). DNA for the CDR3: TGTGCCTGGCGACAGGGAGGAGTTGAAAAACTGTTTTTT. It translates to CAWRQGGVEKLFF.

The chain employs TRBV21-1 and TRBJ1-2. TRBV21-1 is a pseudogene segment. This CDR3 has 14 residues. For the CDR3, the DNA is TGTGCCAGCAGCAAATGTTACGCGAGCTATGGCTACACCTTC. Its translation: CASSKCYASYGYTF.

This clone was picked up one time. The chain has TRBV2 and TRBJ2-7; the match to TRBD1 covers 8 bases. V shed 6 bases, J shed 0 bases, and the junction held 4 bases outside the gene matches. The V gene's germline CDR1 is SNHLY and CDR2 FYNNEI. The CDR3 has 14 residues. The CDR3 nucleotides are TGTGCCAGCAGGGGGGACAGGCTCTCCTACGAGCAGTACTTC. Translating gives CASRGDRLSYEQYF.

The chain has TRBV30 and TRBJ2-5; tentatively, D is TRBD2 (6 bases). This CDR3 spans 14 amino acids. CDR1 and CDR2 (germline): GTSNPN, SVGIG (reference sequence). Trimming left V 0 bases short and J 5 bases short, with 13 bases between. CDR3: CAWSVGVGRETQYF. In DNA, the CDR3 is TGTGCCTGGAGTGTAGGCGTAGGGAGGGAGACCCAGTACTTC.

The gene calls are TRBV5-1 and TRBJ2-2, with D perhaps TRBD1 (5 bases). The CDR3 has 15 amino acids. V was shortened by 0 bases and J by 7 bases, with 13 bases between the two germline ends. Germline-derived CDR1 and CDR2 are SGHRS and YFSETQ. For the CDR3, the DNA is TGCGCCAGCAGCTTGGGTAGGCAGGGCGACGGGGAGCTGTTTTTT. Translating it yields CASSLGRQGDGELFF.

This clone was seen only once. This chain uses TRBV6-2 or TRBV6-3 with TRBJ1-2; 8 nucleotides align to TRBD1. The V and J ends lost 6 bases and 8 bases, in that order; junction bases with no gene match: 8. From germline, CDR1 is MNHEY and CDR2 SVGEGT. The CDR3 runs 13 residues. In nucleotides, the CDR3 is TGTGCCAGCAGCCAAGGACAGGGCGGCGGCTACACCTTC. Translating gives CASSQGQGGGYTF.

CDR3 DNA sequence: TGCAGTGCTAGTTGGAGTGCGGGCCGTTACTTC. It translates to CSASWSAGRYF. The rearrangement uses TRBV20-1 and TRBJ2-4, with a weak D call TRBD2 (5 bases). This CDR3 is built from 11 residues. CDR1 is DFQATT and CDR2 is SNEGSKA in the germline V gene (reference sequence). The ends were cut back, 3 bases at V and 16 bases at J, with 16 bases in the middle.

V is TRBV7-6 and J is TRBJ1-1; D not certain. Trimming cost V 3 bases and J 3 bases, with 20 bases left between them. CDR1 is SGHVS and CDR2 is FNYEAQ in the germline V gene. CDR3 length equals 17 residues. CDR3 loop: CASSLFPGNEKDTEAFF. CDR3 bases: TGTGCCAGCAGCTTGTTCCCGGGAAACGAAAAGGACACTGAAGCTTTCTTT.

V usage is TRBV20-1 and J usage is TRBJ1-6; 7 nucleotides align to TRBD1. The germline gives CDR1 DFQATT, CDR2 SNEGSKA (reference sequence). This CDR3 region has 13 residues. J gave up 7 bases and V 3 bases, and 3 bases lay outside the gene matches. The CDR3 reads CSASSGGNSPLHF. CDR3 nucleotides: TGCAGTGCTAGTTCAGGGGGGAATTCACCCCTCCACTTT.

This sequence joins TRBV28 and TRBJ1-1; D is perhaps TRBD1 (5 bases). The germline V and J ends were trimmed by 7 bases and 0 bases, with 30 bases remaining between them. CDR3 length: 20 amino acids. Germline lookup yields CDR1 MDHEN and CDR2 SYDVKM. CDR3 region: CASILGEAAFPHAMNTEAFF. CDR3 sequence (DNA): TGTGCCAGCATCTTAGGGGAGGCTGCGTTCCCGCACGCCATGAACACTGAAGCTTTCTTT.

CDR3 DNA sequence: TGTGCCTGGAGCAGCAGGGTGAACACTGAAGCTTTCTTT. This encodes CAWSSRVNTEAFF. The chain combines TRBV30 with TRBJ1-1; TRBD1 might be the D (5 bases). The CDR3 loop spans 13 amino acids. Germline CDR1 reads GTSNPN; CDR2 reads SVGIG (reference sequence). The V end lost 3 bases, the J end lost 0 bases, and 8 bases lay between the germline ends.

The V gene is TRBV19, the J gene TRBJ1-3, with no clear D. The V gene lost 7 bases and the J gene lost 2 bases, with 12 bases spanning the gap. Germline V gives CDR1 LNHDA, CDR2 SQIVND (reference sequence). The CDR3 has 14 amino acids. This CDR3 is CASMRGEAGNTIYF. CDR3 DNA: TGTGCCAGTATGCGGGGTGAGGCTGGAAACACCATATATTTT.

The rearrangement links TRBV4-2 to TRBJ1-1; no reliable D call. V gave up 4 bases and J gave up 6 bases, with 12 bases separating them. There are 13 residues in the CDR3. Germline V lookup: CDR1 LGHNA, CDR2 YNFKEQ. The CDR3 coding sequence is TGTGCCAGCAGCCGCCTCGGAGACGCTGAAGCTTTCTTT. It specifies CASSRLGDAEAFF.

The rearrangement joins TRBV10-3 to TRBJ2-7; D is perhaps TRBD2 (5 bases). Germline CDR1 ENHRY, CDR2 SYGVKD. V gave up 7 bases and J gave up 6 bases, with 19 bases separating them. The CDR3 is 14 residues long. CDR3 in DNA: TGTGCCATCAACTCCGGGATAGGAGTAGTCGAGCAGTACTTC. Protein sequence: CAINSGIGVVEQYF.

The chain has TRBV5-1 and TRBJ1-5, with D possibly being TRBD1 (6 bases). The ends were cut back, 0 bases at V and 2 bases at J, with 9 bases in the middle. CDR3 length equals 15 residues. Per germline, CDR1 SGHRS and CDR2 YFSETQ. The CDR3 DNA is TGCGCCAGCAGCTTGGCACCAGGGGGCAATCAGCCCCAGCATTTT. It codes for CASSLAPGGNQPQHF.